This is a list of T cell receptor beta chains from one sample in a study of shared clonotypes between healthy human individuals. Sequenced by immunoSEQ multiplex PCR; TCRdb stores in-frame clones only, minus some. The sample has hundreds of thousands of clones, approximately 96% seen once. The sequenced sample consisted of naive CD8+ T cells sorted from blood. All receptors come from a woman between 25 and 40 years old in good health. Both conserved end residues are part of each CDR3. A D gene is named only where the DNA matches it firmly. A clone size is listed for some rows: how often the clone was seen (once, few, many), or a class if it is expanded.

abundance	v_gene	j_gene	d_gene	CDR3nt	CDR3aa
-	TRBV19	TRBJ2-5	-	TGTGCCAGTAGTATTATTTGGGACACCCCCCCAGAGACCCAGTACTTC	CASSIIWDTPPETQYF
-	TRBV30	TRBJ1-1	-	TGTGCCTGGAGTGTGGGGGTTAACACTGAAGCTTTCTTT	CAWSVGVNTEAFF
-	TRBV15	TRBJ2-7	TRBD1	TGTGCCACCAGCGACGGGACAGCCACCTACGAGCAGTACTTC	CATSDGTATYEQYF
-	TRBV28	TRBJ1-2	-	TGTGCCAGCAGTTTTGACAGGAACTATGGCTACACCTTC	CASSFDRNYGYTF
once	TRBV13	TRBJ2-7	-	TGTGCCAGCAGCTTCCCTGATACCTACGAGCAGTACTTC	CASSFPDTYEQYF
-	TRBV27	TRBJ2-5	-	TGTGCCAGCAGTTTTAGTATACAAGAGACCCAGTACTTC	CASSFSIQETQYF
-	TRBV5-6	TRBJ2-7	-	TGTGCCAGCAGCTCTGGGGTCTCCTACGAGCAGTACTTC	CASSSGVSYEQYF
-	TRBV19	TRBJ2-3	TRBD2	TGTGCCAGTACCCCGTCGGCTAGCGGGAGGTTCACAGATACGCAGTATTTT	CASTPSASGRFTDTQYF
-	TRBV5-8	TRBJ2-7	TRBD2	TGTGCCAGCAGCCTGTGGGCGGGAGGGACCTACGAGCAGTACTTC	CASSLWAGGTYEQYF
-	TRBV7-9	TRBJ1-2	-	TGTGCCAGCAGGGACGATGGGTGGGAAGGCTACACCTTC	CASRDDGWEGYTF
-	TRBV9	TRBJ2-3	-	TGTGCCAGCAGCGTAGGGTGGGATAGCTCCACAGATACGCAGTATTTT	CASSVGWDSSTDTQYF
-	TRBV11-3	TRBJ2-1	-	TGTGCCAGCAGCTTAGGCCTTCACAATGAGCAGTTCTTC	CASSLGLHNEQFF
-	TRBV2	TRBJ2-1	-	TGTGCCAGCATCCTGTCGAGAGAGGTCCCCCCTCCCTACAATGAGCAGTTCTTC	CASILSREVPPPYNEQFF
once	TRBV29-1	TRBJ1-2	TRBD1	TGCAGCGTTCCCCAGGGGGCCAGAGGCTACACCTTC	CSVPQGARGYTF
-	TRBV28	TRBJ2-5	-	TGTGCCAGCAGTCCAGGGTTAGGGGAGACCCAGTACTTC	CASSPGLGETQYF
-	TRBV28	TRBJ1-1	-	TGTGCCAGCAACTCTCGCCTGGGGAGGGACACTGAAGCTTTCTTT	CASNSRLGRDTEAFF
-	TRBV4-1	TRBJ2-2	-	TGCGCCAGCAGCCAAACCCCTTTGGGTCTGGCCACCGGGGAGCTGTTTTTT	CASSQTPLGLATGELFF
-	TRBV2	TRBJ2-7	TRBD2	TGTGCCAGCAGTGCGGCTAGCGGGAGGGAGCAGTACTTC	CASSAASGREQYF
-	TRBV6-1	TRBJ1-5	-	TGTGCCGGAGGGAGGCGGCAGCCCCAGCATTTT	CAGGRRQPQHF
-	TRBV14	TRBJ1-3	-	TGTGCCAGCAGCCCGCTCAGAGGAGGGAGAAACACCATATATTTT	CASSPLRGGRNTIYF
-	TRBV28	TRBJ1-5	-	TGTGCCAGCAGTCGAGGCTGGGGCTATAGCAATCAGCCCCAGCATTTT	CASSRGWGYSNQPQHF
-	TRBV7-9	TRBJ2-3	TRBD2	TGTGCCAGCAGCTGGGGACTAGCGGTAACCCACAGAGATACGCAGTATTTT	CASSWGLAVTHRDTQYF
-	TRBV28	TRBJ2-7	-	TGTGCCAGCAGTTCTCCCTATCGGCGGGAGCAGTACTTC	CASSSPYRREQYF
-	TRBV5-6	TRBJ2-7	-	TGTGCCAGCAGCTTGGAGGGCGAGCAGTACTTC	CASSLEGEQYF
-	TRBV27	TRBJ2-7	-	TGTGCCAGCACCCCGAGACCCCCTCGCGAGCAGTACTTC	CASTPRPPREQYF